The 4 T cell receptor beta chains given below trace back to one sample, sequenced in a study of CD8+ T cells in alopecia areata. RNA was isolated and reverse transcribed to cDNA, the sequencing template. Assay used: immunoSEQ multiplex PCR; TCRdb lists only in-frame clones, some missing. The data show some 110,000 clones, about three fifths seen once. Treatment specified: oral pan-JAK inhibitor, 5-10 mg twice daily. The material was CD8+ T cells sorted from blood, obtained at week 24, from a patient treated with tofacitinib. These receptors all come from a human donor with alopecia areata.

V and J are TRBV18 and TRBJ2-1; TRBD1 might be the D (5 bases). The CDR3 is 16 residues long. V lost 0 bases and J 4 bases, leaving 13 bases between the germline ends. Germline V gives CDR1 KGHSH, CDR2 LQKENI. The CDR3, as DNA: TGTGCCAGCTCACCACCAAAGGGGCGAGATTACAATGAGCAGTTCTTC. This codes for CASSPPKGRDYNEQFF. The full variable domain, in which reference TRBV18 and TRBJ2-1 provide the parts outside the CDR3, is NAGVMQNPRHLVRRRGQEARLRCSPMKGHSHVYWYRQLPEEGLKFMVYLQKENIIDESGMPKERFSAEFPKEGPSILRIQQVVRGDSAAYFCASSPPKGRDYNEQFFGPGTRLTVL.

This clone was counted only a few times. This chain uses TRBV30 with TRBJ2-3, with D perhaps given as TRBD1 or TRBD2 (5 bases each). CDR1 and CDR2 (germline): GTSNPN, SVGIG (reference sequence). The CDR3 has 13 amino acids. Trimming cost V 3 bases and J 1 base, with 8 bases left between them. As DNA, the CDR3 is TGTGCCTGGAGCAGGGACGGCACAGATACGCAGTATTTT. Its protein is CAWSRDGTDTQYF.

The chain combines TRBV6-5 with TRBJ2-1, with no clear D. CDR1 MNHEY and CDR2 SVGAGI come from the germline V gene. The CDR3 spans 15 residues. V was pared by 7 bases and J by 6 bases, with 19 bases between. CDR3 nucleotides: TGTGCCAGCATCCCCTTCGTTAGTCTCGGCAATGAGCAGTTCTTC. Its protein is CASIPFVSLGNEQFF.

This clone has just a few counts. The rearrangement joins TRBV5-6 to TRBJ2-7, with D unresolved. Trimming shortened V by 3 bases and J by 3 bases, and 10 bases separated the two germline ends. Germline CDR1 reads SGHDT; CDR2 reads YYEEEE. The CDR3 totals 13 residues. CDR3 DNA: TGTGCCAGCAGCTGGGAATCGGGCTACGAGCAGTACTTC. This translates into CASSWESGYEQYF.